This section outlines one T cell receptor beta chain sequence together with its context. The antigen is undetermined. The data are from a study of T-cell memory formation after mild COVID-19. Overall study findings and caveats: CD4+ bias marked clones expanding day 15 to 37, unlike balanced contracting clones.

The CDR3 runs to 16 residues. The germline V gene has CDR1 LNHDA and CDR2 SQIVND (reference sequence). Unmatched junction bases numbered 8, after V lost 4 bases and J lost 3 bases. The 5'RACE method, run with constant-segment primers, produced TCR alpha and TCR beta cDNA libraries (carrying sample barcodes and UMIs). TCRdb reanalysed the 5' RACE reads using MiXCR and keeps one entry per CDR3 protein. The sample includes 530,000 or so distinct CDR3 sequences, 17% of them seen just once. Material for sequencing was PBMCs or a T cell subset sorted from them (not recorded which). The J gene is TRBJ1-5, the V gene TRBV19, with 8 bases lining up with TRBD1. The sequence derives from an adult woman who had mild COVID-19 (a few samples of this study predate the infection). Cell type and time point are not known. The CDR3 region is CASSTRKDRVNQPQHF. The CDR3 nucleotides read TGTGCCAGTAGTACTAGAAAGGACAGGGTCAATCAGCCCCAGCATTTT.